One and the same sample provided the 23 T cell receptor beta chains below, sequenced in a study of OX40 agonist ivuxolimab in advanced cancers. The protocol was immunoSEQ multiplex PCR, while the TCRdb copy is restricted to in-frame clones and leaves out a portion. The sample contains approximately 120,000 clones, around 92% of which appear only once. The specimen comprised CD4+ or CD8+ T cells sorted from blood, sampled in a trial of the OX40 agonist ivuxolimab. The source of these receptors is an adult with an advanced solid tumor such as melanoma, head and neck, liver or kidney cancer.

V and J are TRBV5-1 and TRBJ1-5; TRBD1 might be the D (5 bases). The CDR3 has 15 amino acids. Germline-derived CDR1 and CDR2 are SGHRS and YFSETQ. The germline V and J ends were trimmed by 0 bases and 2 bases, with 9 bases remaining between them. CDR3 nucleotides: TGCGCCAGCAGCTTGGCTCCGGGGGGCAATCAGCCCCAGCATTTT. It specifies CASSLAPGGNQPQHF.

The chain couples TRBV28 to TRBJ1-6, with D perhaps TRBD1 (5 bases). The CDR3 is 18 residues long. CDR1 and CDR2 from the germline V gene are MDHEN and SYDVKM. V lost 6 bases and J 6 bases, leaving 24 bases between the germline ends. The CDR3 reads CASSKALIRVPGNSPLHF. The CDR3 coding sequence is TGTGCCAGCAGCAAGGCGCTAATCAGGGTCCCGGGTAATTCACCCCTCCACTTT.

V gene TRBV19 combines with J gene TRBJ2-1; a weak D match, TRBD2 (5 bases). Germline CDR1 LNHDA, CDR2 SQIVND (reference sequence). Trimming removed 9 bases at V and 0 bases at J, with 21 bases between. The CDR3 length is 17 residues. CDR3 loop: CASSRGSAVSSYNEQFF. CDR3 bases: TGTGCCAGCTCGAGAGGGAGTGCCGTTAGCTCCTACAATGAGCAGTTCTTC.

This clone was seen more than once but under ten times. The CDR3 nucleotides read TGTGCCAGCATTAGACTAGCGGACACCGGGGAGCTGTTTTTT. Translated, it gives CASIRLADTGELFF. The chain uses TRBV6-1 and TRBJ2-2; 9 nucleotides agree with TRBD2. This CDR3 spans 14 amino acids. Germline lookup yields CDR1 MNHNS and CDR2 SASEGT. The V and J ends lost 7 bases and 3 bases, in that order; junction bases with no gene match: 3.

In this sample, this clone turned up a few times. The rearrangement joins TRBV5-1 to TRBJ1-3; TRBD1 matches at 9 bases. Germline CDR1 SGHRS, CDR2 YFSETQ. This CDR3 comprises 15 residues. Trimming cost V 0 bases and J 4 bases; bases outside gene matches: 2. The CDR3 spells CASSLEGTGGNTIYF. The DNA for the CDR3 is TGCGCCAGCAGCTTGGAGGGGACAGGGGGAAACACCATATATTTT.

To note about this clone: In the same sample, other DNA sequences code for this CDR3. The V gene is TRBV28, the J gene TRBJ2-2, with D possibly TRBD1 on 5 matching bases. The germline V gene encodes CDR1 MDHEN and CDR2 SYDVKM. Trimming stripped 3 bases from V and 2 bases from J, with 10 bases between. The CDR3 runs 15 residues. The CDR3 DNA sequence: TGTGCCAGCAGTTTGGGGCTATTCAACACCGGGGAGCTGTTTTTT. Its protein product is CASSLGLFNTGELFF.

This sequence joins TRBV29-1 and TRBJ1-2; TRBD1 matches 7 bases. The CDR3 is 14 residues long. Germline V CDR1 and CDR2: SQVTM, ANQGSEA. V lost 1 base to trimming and J lost 5 bases; unmatched junction nucleotides: 7. The CDR3: CSVEVRGTGYGYTF. The DNA of the CDR3 is TGCAGCGTTGAAGTCAGGGGGACTGGGTATGGCTACACCTTC.

This chain connects TRBV9 to TRBJ2-7; no firm D call. V gave up 0 bases and J gave up 3 bases, with 10 bases separating them. Germline values: CDR1 SGDLS, CDR2 YYNGEE. The CDR3 extends over 14 amino acids. CDR3 loop: CASSVATGYYEQYF. The CDR3 DNA is TGTGCCAGCAGCGTAGCTACTGGCTACTACGAGCAGTACTTC.

V gene TRBV6-1 combines with J gene TRBJ1-2; 8 nucleotides line up with TRBD1. Germline CDR1 MNHNS, CDR2 SASEGT. Trimming cost V 3 bases and J 5 bases; bases outside gene matches: 17. The CDR3 runs 18 residues. CDR3 residues: CASSDHRTGMAFRYGYTF. The DNA for the CDR3 is TGTGCCAGCAGTGACCACCGGACAGGGATGGCCTTCAGATATGGCTACACCTTC.

The chain links TRBV28 to TRBJ1-2; the D is unclear. Looked up from germline, CDR1 is MDHEN and CDR2 is SYDVKM. V was cut by 3 bases and J by 1 base, with 9 bases left in between. CDR3 length: 14 residues. The CDR3 reads CASSLLDHNYGYTF. In DNA, the CDR3 is TGTGCCAGCAGTTTGTTAGACCATAACTATGGCTACACCTTC.

The chain recombines TRBV9 with TRBJ1-1, with 9 bases fitting TRBD1. Germline values: CDR1 SGDLS, CDR2 YYNGEE. The CDR3 has 18 residues. J was trimmed by 4 bases and V by 3 bases; bases with no gene match: 16. This CDR3 is CASSAPGQGLVGSTEAFF. In DNA, the CDR3 is TGTGCCAGCAGCGCCCCCGGACAGGGGTTAGTGGGATCCACTGAAGCTTTCTTT. Looking up the rest from reference TRBV9 and TRBJ1-1 gives the full variable domain: DSGVTQTPKHLITATGQRVTLRCSPRSGDLSVYWYQQSLDQGLQFLIQYYNGEERAKGNILERFSAQQFPDLHSELNLSSLELGDSALYFCASSAPGQGLVGSTEAFFGQGTRLTVV.

This clone was found a few times. The V and J genes are TRBV28 and TRBJ1-2; D remains ambiguous. CDR1 is MDHEN and CDR2 is SYDVKM in the germline V gene. The CDR3 contains 15 residues. V dropped 6 bases and J dropped 5 bases, with 19 bases sitting between them. The CDR3 region has the DNA TGTGCCAGCAGCGTATCAGGCTACCCTTGGTATGGCTACACCTTC. Protein product: CASSVSGYPWYGYTF.

The J gene is TRBJ2-3, the V gene TRBV6-1; D uncertain. V was clipped by 3 bases and J by 3 bases, with 16 bases between them. Germline V gives CDR1 MNHNS, CDR2 SASEGT. CDR3 size: 16 residues. The CDR3 nucleotides read TGTGCCAGCAGTGATCACGGACGGAAGGGAACAGATACGCAGTATTTT. This codes for CASSDHGRKGTDTQYF.

The chain combines TRBV28 with TRBJ1-3; 10 bases map to TRBD1. CDR1 MDHEN and CDR2 SYDVKM come from the germline V gene. The CDR3 covers 16 residues. The V segment lost 5 bases and the J segment 4 bases; nucleotides outside the gene matches: 8. DNA of the CDR3: TGTGCCAGCAGTCCAGCGACAGGGGGCGCCGGAAACACCATATATTTT. It is translated as CASSPATGGAGNTIYF.

V gene TRBV28 combines with J gene TRBJ1-5, with a weak D call TRBD1 (6 bases). CDR1 and CDR2 from the germline V gene are MDHEN and SYDVKM. This CDR3 is 17 amino acids long. V was cut by 1 base and J by 0 bases, with 13 bases left in between. CDR3 sequence: CASSLSGVNYSNQPQHF. Written as DNA, the CDR3 is TGTGCCAGCAGTTTATCAGGGGTCAACTATAGCAATCAGCCCCAGCATTTT.

In this sample, this clone turned up once. The gene calls are TRBV7-3 and TRBJ2-2, with D unresolved. CDR3 size: 14 residues. V was trimmed by 1 base and J by 0 bases, leaving 3 bases between them. The germline gives CDR1 SGHTA, CDR2 FQGTGA. CDR3 DNA: TGTGCCAGCAGCTTAATCCCGAACACCGGGGAGCTGTTTTTT. Protein sequence: CASSLIPNTGELFF.

J is TRBJ1-1 and V is TRBV7-9; a weak D match, TRBD1 (6 bases). Per germline, CDR1 SEHNR and CDR2 FQNEAQ (reference sequence). The CDR3 runs 15 residues. The V end lost 7 bases, the J end lost 1 base, and 16 bases lay between the germline ends. The CDR3 region has the DNA TGTGCCAGCACCGCACACAGGACAGAGAACACTGAAGCTTTCTTT. Translating it yields CASTAHRTENTEAFF. Complete variable domain (other parts from reference TRBV7-9 and TRBJ1-1): DTGVSQNPRHKITKRGQNVTFRCDPISEHNRLYWYRQTLGQGPEFLTYFQNEAQLEKSRLLSDRFSAERPKGSFSTLEIQRTEQGDSAMYLCASTAHRTENTEAFFGQGTRLTVV.

The genes are TRBV25-1 and TRBJ2-7; TRBD1 or TRBD2 may be the D gene (5 bases each). The CDR3 covers 16 residues. Between the trimmed V and J ends, which lost 1 base and 1 base, there was a span of 14 bases. The germline V gene encodes CDR1 MGHDK and CDR2 SYGVNS. CDR3 sequence (DNA): TGTGCCAGCAGTGAATCAGGCGGCGAGGGGTCCTACGAGCAGTACTTC. It codes for CASSESGGEGSYEQYF.

The chain has TRBV19 and TRBJ2-1, with 9 bases identical to TRBD2. The CDR3 covers 17 residues. Trimming took 6 bases from V and 3 from J; bases not matched to a gene: 12. The germline gives CDR1 LNHDA, CDR2 SQIVND (reference sequence). Here the CDR3 DNA reads TGTGCCAGTAGATTTAGGGCTAGCGGGGCTTTCTACAATGAGCAGTTCTTC. This encodes CASRFRASGAFYNEQFF.

J is TRBJ2-3 and V is TRBV28, with 9 bases matching TRBD2. V gave up 4 bases and J gave up 6 bases; unmatched junction bases: 17. This CDR3 contains 18 residues. The germline gives CDR1 MDHEN, CDR2 SYDVKM. The CDR3 region is CASSSRGLAPPLRDTQYF. The CDR3, as DNA: TGTGCCAGCAGTTCTCGCGGACTAGCGCCTCCCCTTAGGGATACGCAGTATTTT. Complete variable domain (other parts from reference TRBV28 and TRBJ2-3): DVKVTQSSRYLVKRTGEKVFLECVQDMDHENMFWYRQDPGLGLRLIYFSYDVKMKEKGDIPEGYSVSREKKERFSLILESASTNQTSMYLCASSSRGLAPPLRDTQYFGPGTRLTVL.

The chain uses TRBV28 and TRBJ1-6, with D unresolved. V lost 3 bases and J lost 13, with 10 bases in between. Germline lookup yields CDR1 MDHEN and CDR2 SYDVKM. The CDR3 extends over 12 amino acids. CDR3 sequence: CASSLEDRPLHF. CDR3 bases: TGTGCCAGCAGTTTGGAAGATCGCCCCCTCCACTTT.

The V call is TRBV7-9, the J call TRBJ2-2, with D maybe TRBD1 (5 bases). Trimming left V 6 bases short and J 0 bases short, with 8 bases between. This CDR3 is 14 amino acids long. Germline V lookup: CDR1 SEHNR, CDR2 FQNEAQ (reference sequence). CDR3 sequence (DNA): TGTGCCAGCAGTGAAGGGGCGAACACCGGGGAGCTGTTTTTT. This codes for CASSEGANTGELFF.

This clone was found once. The rearrangement uses TRBV25-1 and TRBJ1-4; the D is unclear. Per germline, CDR1 MGHDK and CDR2 SYGVNS. There are 17 residues in the CDR3. V was pared by 0 bases and J by 7 bases, with 18 bases between. Written as DNA, the CDR3 is TGTGCCAGCAGTGAATATCGCCTCGCGAAGATTCGTGAAAAACTGTTTTTT. Translating it yields CASSEYRLAKIREKLFF.